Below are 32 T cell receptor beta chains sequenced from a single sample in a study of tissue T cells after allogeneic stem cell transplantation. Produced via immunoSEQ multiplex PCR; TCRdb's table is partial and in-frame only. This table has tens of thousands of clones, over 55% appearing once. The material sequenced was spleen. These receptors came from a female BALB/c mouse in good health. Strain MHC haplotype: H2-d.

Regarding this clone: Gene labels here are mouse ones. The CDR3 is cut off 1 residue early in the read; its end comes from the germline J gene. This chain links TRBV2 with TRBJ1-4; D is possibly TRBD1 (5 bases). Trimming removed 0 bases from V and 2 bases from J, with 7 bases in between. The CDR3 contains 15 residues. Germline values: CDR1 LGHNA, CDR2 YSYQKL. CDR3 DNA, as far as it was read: TGTGCCAGCAGCCAAGATAAGGGGTCCAACGAAAGATTATTT. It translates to CASSQDKGSNERLF. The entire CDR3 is CASSQDKGSNERLFF.

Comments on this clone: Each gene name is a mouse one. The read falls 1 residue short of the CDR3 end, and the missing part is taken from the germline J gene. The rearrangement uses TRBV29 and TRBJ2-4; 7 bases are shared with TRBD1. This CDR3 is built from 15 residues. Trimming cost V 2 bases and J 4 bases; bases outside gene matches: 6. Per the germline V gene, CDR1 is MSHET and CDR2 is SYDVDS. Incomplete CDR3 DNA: TGTGCTAGCAGTTTAAAAGAGGGACAGAAAAACACCTTGTAC. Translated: CASSLKEGQKNTLY. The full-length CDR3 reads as CASSLKEGQKNTLYF. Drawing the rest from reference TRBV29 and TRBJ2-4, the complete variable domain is DMKVTQMPRYLIKRMGENVLLECGQDMSHETMYWYRQDPGLGLQLIYISYDVDSNSEGDIPKGYRVSRKKREHFSLILDSAKTNQTSVYFCASSLKEGQKNTLYFGAGTRLSVL.

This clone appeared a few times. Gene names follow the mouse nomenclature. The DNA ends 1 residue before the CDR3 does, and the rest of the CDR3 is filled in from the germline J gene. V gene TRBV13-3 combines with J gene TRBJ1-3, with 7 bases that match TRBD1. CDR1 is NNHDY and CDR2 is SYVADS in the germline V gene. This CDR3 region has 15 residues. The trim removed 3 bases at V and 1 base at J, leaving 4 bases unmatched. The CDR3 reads CASSGTGASGNTLYF. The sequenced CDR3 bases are TGTGCCAGCAGTGGCACAGGGGCATCTGGAAATACGCTCTAT. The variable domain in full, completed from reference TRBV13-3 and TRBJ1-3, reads EAAVTQSPRSKVAVTGGKVTLSCHQTNNHDYMYWYRQDTGHGLRLIHYSYVADSTEKGDIPDGYKASRPSQENFSLILELASLSQTAVYFCASSGTGASGNTLYFGEGSRLIVV.

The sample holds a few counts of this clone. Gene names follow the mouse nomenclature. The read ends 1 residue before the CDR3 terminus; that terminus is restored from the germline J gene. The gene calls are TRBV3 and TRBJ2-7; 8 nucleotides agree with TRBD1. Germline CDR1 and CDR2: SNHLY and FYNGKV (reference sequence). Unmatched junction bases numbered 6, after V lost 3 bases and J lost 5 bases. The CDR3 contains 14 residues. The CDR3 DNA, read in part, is TGTGCCAGCAGCTTTGACAGGGGAAGTGATGAACAGTAC. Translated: CASSFDRGSDEQY. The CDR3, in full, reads CASSFDRGSDEQYF.

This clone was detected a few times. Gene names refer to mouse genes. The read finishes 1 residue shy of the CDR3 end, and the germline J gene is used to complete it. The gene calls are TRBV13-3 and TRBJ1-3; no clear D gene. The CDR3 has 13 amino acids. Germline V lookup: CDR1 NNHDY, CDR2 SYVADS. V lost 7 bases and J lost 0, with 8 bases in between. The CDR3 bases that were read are TGTGCCAGCTGCAAACTTTCTGGAAATACGCTCTAT. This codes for CASCKLSGNTLY. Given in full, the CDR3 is CASCKLSGNTLYF.

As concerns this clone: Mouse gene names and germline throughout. CDR3 protein: CASSLEGVDTEVFF. The sequenced CDR3 bases are TGTGCCAGCAGTCTGGAGGGGGTTGACACAGAAGTCTTC. This sequence joins TRBV26 and TRBJ1-1, with D possibly matching TRBD1 (6 bases). The read ends 1 residue before the CDR3 terminus; that terminus is restored from the germline J gene. CDR3 length: 14 residues. Germline lookup yields CDR1 KGHPV and CDR2 FQNQEV (reference sequence). Deletions cut 2 bases from V and 3 bases from J, with 10 bases between.

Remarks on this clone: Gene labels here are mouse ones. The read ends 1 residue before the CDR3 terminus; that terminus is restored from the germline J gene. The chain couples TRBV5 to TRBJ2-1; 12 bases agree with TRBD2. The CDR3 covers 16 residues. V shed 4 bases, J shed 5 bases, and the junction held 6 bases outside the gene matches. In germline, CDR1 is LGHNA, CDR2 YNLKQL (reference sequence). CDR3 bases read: TGTGCCAGCAGCCCCCGACTGGGGGGGCTGGATGCTGAGCAGTTC. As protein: CASSPRLGGLDAEQF. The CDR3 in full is CASSPRLGGLDAEQFF.

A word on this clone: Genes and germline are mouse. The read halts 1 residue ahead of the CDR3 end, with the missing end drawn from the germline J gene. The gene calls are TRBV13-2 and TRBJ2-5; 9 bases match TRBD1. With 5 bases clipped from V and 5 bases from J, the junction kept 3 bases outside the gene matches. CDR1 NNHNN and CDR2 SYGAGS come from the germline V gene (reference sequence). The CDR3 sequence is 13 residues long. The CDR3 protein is CASGGDRVDTQYF. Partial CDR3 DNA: TGTGCCAGCGGCGGGGACAGGGTAGACACCCAGTAC.

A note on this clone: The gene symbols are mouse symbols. CDR3 loop: CASSLSLGIEQYF. The sequenced part of the CDR3 DNA is TGTGCTAGCAGTTTATCACTGGGGATTGAACAGTAC. The chain couples TRBV29 to TRBJ2-7, with 7 positions matching TRBD2. The observed sequence ends 1 residue before the CDR3 terminus, with the missing tail filled in from the germline J gene. V shed 0 bases and J 6 bases; nucleotides not matched to a gene: 2. CDR3 length: 13 residues. The germline V gene has CDR1 MSHET and CDR2 SYDVDS.

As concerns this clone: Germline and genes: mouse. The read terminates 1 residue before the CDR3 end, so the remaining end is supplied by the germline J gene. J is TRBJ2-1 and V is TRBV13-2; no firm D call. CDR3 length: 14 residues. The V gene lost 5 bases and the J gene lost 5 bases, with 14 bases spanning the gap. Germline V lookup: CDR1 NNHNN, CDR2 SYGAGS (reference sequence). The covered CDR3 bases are TGTGCCAGCGGAGATACCGGGATCAATGCTGAGCAGTTC. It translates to CASGDTGINAEQF. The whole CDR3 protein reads CASGDTGINAEQFF.

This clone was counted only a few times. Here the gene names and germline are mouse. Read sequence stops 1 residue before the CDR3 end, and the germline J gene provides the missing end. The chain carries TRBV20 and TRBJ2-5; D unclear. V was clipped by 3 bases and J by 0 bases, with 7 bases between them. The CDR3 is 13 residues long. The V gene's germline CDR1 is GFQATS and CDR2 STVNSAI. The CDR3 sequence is CGASPANQDTQYF. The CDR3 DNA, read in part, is TGTGGTGCTAGCCCAGCCAACCAAGACACCCAGTAC.

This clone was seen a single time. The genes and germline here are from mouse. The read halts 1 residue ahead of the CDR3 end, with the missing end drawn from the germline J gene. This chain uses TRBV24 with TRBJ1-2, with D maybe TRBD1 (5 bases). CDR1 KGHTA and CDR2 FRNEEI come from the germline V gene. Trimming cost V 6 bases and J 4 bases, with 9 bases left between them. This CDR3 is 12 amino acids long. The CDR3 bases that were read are TGTGCCAGCAGGAGACAGAGCTCCGACTACACC. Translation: CASRRQSSDYT. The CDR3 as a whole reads CASRRQSSDYTF.

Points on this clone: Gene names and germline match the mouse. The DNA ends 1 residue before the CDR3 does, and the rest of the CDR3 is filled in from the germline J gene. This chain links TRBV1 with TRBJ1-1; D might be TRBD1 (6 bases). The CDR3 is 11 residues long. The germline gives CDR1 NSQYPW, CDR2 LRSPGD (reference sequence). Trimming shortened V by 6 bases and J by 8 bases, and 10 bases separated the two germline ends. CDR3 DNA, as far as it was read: TGCACCTGCAGCCCAGGGGAGGAAGTCTTC. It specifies CTCSPGEEVF. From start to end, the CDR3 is CTCSPGEEVFF.

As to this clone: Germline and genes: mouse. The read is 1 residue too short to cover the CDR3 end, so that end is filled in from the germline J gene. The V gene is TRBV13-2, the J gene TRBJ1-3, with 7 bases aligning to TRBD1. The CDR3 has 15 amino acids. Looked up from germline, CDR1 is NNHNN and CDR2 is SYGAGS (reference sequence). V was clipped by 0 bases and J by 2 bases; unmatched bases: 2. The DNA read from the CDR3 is TGTGCCAGCGGTGATGCTCAGGGGGCTGGAAATACGCTCTAT. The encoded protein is CASGDAQGAGNTLY. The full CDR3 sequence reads CASGDAQGAGNTLYF.

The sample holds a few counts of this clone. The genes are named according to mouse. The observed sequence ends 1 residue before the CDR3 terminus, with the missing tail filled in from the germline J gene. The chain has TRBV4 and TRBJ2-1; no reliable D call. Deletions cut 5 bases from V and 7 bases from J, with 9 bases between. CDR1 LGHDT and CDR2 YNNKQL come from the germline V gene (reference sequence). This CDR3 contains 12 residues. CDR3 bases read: TGTGCCAGCAGCCCGGATGGAGCTGAGCAGTTC. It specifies CASSPDGAEQF. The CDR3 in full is CASSPDGAEQFF.

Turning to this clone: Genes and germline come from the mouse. CDR3: CASSDAGNSYNSPLYF. The CDR3 DNA, read in part, is TGTGCCAGCAGTGATGCGGGCAATTCCTATAATTCGCCCCTCTAC. The chain uses TRBV13-3 and TRBJ1-6; D gene ambiguous. The missing CDR3 end, 1 residue past where the read stops, is filled in from the germline J gene. TRBJ1-6 is designated an ORF whose function remains uncertain. There are 16 residues in the CDR3. The germline V and J ends were trimmed by 0 bases and 0 bases, with 7 bases remaining between them. Germline CDR1 NNHDY, CDR2 SYVADS.

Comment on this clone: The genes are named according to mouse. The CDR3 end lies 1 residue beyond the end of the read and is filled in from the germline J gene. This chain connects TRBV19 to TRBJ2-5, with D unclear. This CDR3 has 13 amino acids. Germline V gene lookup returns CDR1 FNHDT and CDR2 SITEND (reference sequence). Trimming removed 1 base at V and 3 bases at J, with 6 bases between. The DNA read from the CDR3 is TGTGCCAGCAGTATAAGGCCGCAAGACACCCAGTAC. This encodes CASSIRPQDTQY. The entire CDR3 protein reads CASSIRPQDTQYF.

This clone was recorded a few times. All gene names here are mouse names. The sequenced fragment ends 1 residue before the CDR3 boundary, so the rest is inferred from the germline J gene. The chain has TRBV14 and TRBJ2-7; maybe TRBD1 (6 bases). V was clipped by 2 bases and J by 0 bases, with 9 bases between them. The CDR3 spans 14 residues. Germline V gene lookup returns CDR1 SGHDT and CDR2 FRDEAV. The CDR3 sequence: CASSLGDNSYEQYF. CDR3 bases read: TGTGCCAGCAGTTTGGGGGACAACTCCTATGAACAGTAC.

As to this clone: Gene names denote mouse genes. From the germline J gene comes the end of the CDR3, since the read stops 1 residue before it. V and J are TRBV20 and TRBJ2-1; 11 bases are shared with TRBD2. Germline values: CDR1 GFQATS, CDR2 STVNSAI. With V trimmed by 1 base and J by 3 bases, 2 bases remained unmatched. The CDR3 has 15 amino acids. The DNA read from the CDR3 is TGTGGTGCTAGGGTCGGGACTGGGGGCTATGCTGAGCAGTTC. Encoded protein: CGARVGTGGYAEQF. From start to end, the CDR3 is CGARVGTGGYAEQFF.

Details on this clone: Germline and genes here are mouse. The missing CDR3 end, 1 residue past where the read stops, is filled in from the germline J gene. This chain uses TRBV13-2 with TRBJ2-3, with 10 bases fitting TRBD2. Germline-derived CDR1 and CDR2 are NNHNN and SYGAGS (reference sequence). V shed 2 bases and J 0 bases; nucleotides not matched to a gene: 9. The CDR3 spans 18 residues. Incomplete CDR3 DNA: TGTGCCAGCGGTGACCCACACTGGGGGGGGACTAGTGCAGAAACGCTGTAT. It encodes CASGDPHWGGTSAETLY. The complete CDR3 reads CASGDPHWGGTSAETLYF.

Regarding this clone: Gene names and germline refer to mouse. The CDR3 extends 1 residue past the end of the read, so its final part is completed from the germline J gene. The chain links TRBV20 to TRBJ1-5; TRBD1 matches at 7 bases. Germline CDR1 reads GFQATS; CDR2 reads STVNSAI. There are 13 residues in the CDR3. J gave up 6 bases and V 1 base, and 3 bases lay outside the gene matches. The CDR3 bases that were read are TGTGGTGCTAGGGCCACAGGGGCCCAGGCTCCGCTT. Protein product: CGARATGAQAPL. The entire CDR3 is CGARATGAQAPLF.

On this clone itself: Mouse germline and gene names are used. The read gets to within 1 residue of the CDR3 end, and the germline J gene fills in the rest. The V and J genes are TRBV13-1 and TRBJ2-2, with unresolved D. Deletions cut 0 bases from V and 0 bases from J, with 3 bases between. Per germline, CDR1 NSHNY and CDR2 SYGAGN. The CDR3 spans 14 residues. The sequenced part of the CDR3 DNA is TGTGCCAGCAGTGATGGGGCAAACACCGGGCAGCTCTAC. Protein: CASSDGANTGQLY. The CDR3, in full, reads CASSDGANTGQLYF.

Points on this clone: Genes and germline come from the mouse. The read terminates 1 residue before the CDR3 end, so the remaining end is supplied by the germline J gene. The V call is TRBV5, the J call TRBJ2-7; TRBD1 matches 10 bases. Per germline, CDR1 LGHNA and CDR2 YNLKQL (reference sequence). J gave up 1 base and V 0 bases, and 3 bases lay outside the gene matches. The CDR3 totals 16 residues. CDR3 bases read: TGTGCCAGCAGCCAAGAGCGGACAGGGGGGTCCTATGAACAGTAC. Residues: CASSQERTGGSYEQY. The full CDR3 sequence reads CASSQERTGGSYEQYF.

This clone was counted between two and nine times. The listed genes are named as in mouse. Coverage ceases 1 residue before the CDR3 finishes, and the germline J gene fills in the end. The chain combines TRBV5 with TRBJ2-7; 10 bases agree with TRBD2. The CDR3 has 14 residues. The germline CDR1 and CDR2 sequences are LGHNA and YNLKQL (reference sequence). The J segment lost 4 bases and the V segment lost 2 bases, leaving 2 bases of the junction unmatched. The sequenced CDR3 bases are TGTGCCAGCAGCCAAAACTGGGGGGGATATGAACAGTAC. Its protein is CASSQNWGGYEQY. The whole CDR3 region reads CASSQNWGGYEQYF.

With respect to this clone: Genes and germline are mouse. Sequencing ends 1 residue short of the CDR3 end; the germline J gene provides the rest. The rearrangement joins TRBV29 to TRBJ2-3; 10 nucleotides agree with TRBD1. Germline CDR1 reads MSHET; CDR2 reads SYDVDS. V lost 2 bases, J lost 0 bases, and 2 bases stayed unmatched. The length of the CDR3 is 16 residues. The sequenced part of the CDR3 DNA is TGTGCTAGCAGTTTAGGGACAGGGGTTAGTGCAGAAACGCTGTAT. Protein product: CASSLGTGVSAETLY. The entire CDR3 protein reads CASSLGTGVSAETLYF.

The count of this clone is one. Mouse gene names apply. CDR3 sequence: CAWSLGLGGRGAETLYF. The CDR3 DNA, read in part, is TGTGCCTGGAGTCTAGGACTGGGGGGGCGCGGTGCAGAAACGCTGTAT. The chain uses TRBV31 and TRBJ2-3; 13 bases match TRBD2. The read comes to an end 1 residue before the CDR3 does, leaving the germline J gene to fill in the end. CDR1 is GKSSPN, CDR2 SITVG, per germline. The trim removed 0 bases at V and 1 base at J, leaving 4 bases unmatched. The CDR3 is made up of 17 amino acids. Variable domain in full (rest from reference TRBV31 and TRBJ2-3): AQTIHQWPVAEIKAVGSPLSLGCTIKGKSSPNLYWYWQATGGTLQQLFYSITVGQVESVVQLNLSASRPKDDQFILSTEKLLLSHSGFYLCAWSLGLGGRGAETLYFGSGTRLTVL.

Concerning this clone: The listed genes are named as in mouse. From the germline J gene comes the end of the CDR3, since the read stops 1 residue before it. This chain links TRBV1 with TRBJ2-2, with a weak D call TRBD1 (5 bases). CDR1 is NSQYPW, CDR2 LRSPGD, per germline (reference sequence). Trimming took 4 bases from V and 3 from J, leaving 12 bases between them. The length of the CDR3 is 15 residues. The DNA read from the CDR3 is TGCACCTGCAGTGGACAGCCGTGGGACACCGGGCAGCTCTAC. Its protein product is CTCSGQPWDTGQLY. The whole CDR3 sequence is CTCSGQPWDTGQLYF. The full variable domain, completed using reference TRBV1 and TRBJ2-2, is VTLLEQNPRWRLVPRGQAVNLRCILKNSQYPWMSWYQQDLQKQLQWLFTLRSPGDKEVKSLPGADYLATRVTDTELRLQVANMSQGRTLYCTCSGQPWDTGQLYFGEGSKLTVL.

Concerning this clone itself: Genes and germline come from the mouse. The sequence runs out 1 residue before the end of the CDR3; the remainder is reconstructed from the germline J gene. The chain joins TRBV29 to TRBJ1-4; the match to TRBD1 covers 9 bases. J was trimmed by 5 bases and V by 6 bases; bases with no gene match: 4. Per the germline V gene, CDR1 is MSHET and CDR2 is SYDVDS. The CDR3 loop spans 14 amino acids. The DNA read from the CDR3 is TGTGCTAGCAGGGGACAGGGAGGGAACGAAAGATTATTT. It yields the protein CASRGQGGNERLF. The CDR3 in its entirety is CASRGQGGNERLFF. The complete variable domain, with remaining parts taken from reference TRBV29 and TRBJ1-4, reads DMKVTQMPRYLIKRMGENVLLECGQDMSHETMYWYRQDPGLGLQLIYISYDVDSNSEGDIPKGYRVSRKKREHFSLILDSAKTNQTSVYFCASRGQGGNERLFFGHGTKLSVL.

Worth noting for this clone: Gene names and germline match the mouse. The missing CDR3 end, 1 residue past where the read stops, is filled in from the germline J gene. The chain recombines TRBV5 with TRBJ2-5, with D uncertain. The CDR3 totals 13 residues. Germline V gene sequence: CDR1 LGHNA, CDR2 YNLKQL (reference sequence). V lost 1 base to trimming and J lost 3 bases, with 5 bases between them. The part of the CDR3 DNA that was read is TGTGCCAGCAGCCAAGTACGGCAAGACACCCAGTAC. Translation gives CASSQVRQDTQY. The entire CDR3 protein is CASSQVRQDTQYF.

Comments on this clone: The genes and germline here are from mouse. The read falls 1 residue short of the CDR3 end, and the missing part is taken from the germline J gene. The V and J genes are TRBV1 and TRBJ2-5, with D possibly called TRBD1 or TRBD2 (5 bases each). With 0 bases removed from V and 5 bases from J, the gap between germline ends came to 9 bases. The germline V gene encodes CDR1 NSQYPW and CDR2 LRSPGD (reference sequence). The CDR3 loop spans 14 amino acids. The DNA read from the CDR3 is TGCACCTGCAGTGCAGATCTCGGGGGAGACACCCAGTAC. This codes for CTCSADLGGDTQY. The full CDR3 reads CTCSADLGGDTQYF.

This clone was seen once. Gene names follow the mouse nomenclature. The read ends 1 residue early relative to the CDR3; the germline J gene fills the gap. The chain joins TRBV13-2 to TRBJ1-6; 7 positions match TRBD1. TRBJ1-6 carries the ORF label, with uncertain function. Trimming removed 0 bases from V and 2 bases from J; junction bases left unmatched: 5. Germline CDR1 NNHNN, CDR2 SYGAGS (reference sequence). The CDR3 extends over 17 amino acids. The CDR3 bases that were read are TGTGCCAGCGGTGATGCAGGGGGGGCGACCTATAATTCGCCCCTCTAC. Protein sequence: CASGDAGGATYNSPLY. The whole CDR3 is CASGDAGGATYNSPLYF.

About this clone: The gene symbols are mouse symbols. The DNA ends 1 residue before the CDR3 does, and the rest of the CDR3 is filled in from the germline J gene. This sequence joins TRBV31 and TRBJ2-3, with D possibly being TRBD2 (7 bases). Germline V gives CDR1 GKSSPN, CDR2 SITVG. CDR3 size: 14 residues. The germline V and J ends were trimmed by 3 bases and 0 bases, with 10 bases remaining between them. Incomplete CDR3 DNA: TGTGCCTGGAGATGGGGGGCGAGTGCAGAAACGCTGTAT. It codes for CAWRWGASAETLY. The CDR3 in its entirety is CAWRWGASAETLYF.